The T cell receptor beta chain described here comes from a study of Graves' ophthalmopathy and Graves' hyperthyroidism. Background on the study: In this cohort's terms, stable hyperthyroidism meant no ophthalmopathy by 18 months of follow-up. Notes on the study in general: Most thyroid clonotypes with frequency above 0.001 were detected in blood too.

A note on this clonotype: Its antigen remains unknown.

CDR3 length equals 14 residues. The germline V gene encodes CDR1 SGHTA and CDR2 FQGNSA. V dropped 5 bases and J dropped 7 bases, with 17 bases sitting between them. RNA transcripts were the template, and TCR beta CDR3 regions were amplified from them. Second-round multiplex PCR came after a first-round RT-PCR that employed HTBI primers. One entry per CDR3 protein results from TCRdb running MiXCR on the multiplex PCR reads. The top ten hold over 8.5% of the sample, which has over a million distinct CDR3 sequences, about 38% seen once. Reliance was placed on clinical symptoms, serum thyroxine, TRAb, thyroid ultrasound and orbital computed tomography for diagnosis.

The receptor comes from an adult man with Graves' hyperthyroidism. Input material: peripheral blood or thyroid tissue (not recorded which). This chain joins TRBV7-2 and TRBJ1-2; a weak D match, TRBD1 (5 bases). Here the CDR3 reads CASSPRQGGVGYTF. The DNA of the CDR3 is TGTGCCAGCAGCCCCCGTCAGGGAGGTGTTGGCTACACCTTC.